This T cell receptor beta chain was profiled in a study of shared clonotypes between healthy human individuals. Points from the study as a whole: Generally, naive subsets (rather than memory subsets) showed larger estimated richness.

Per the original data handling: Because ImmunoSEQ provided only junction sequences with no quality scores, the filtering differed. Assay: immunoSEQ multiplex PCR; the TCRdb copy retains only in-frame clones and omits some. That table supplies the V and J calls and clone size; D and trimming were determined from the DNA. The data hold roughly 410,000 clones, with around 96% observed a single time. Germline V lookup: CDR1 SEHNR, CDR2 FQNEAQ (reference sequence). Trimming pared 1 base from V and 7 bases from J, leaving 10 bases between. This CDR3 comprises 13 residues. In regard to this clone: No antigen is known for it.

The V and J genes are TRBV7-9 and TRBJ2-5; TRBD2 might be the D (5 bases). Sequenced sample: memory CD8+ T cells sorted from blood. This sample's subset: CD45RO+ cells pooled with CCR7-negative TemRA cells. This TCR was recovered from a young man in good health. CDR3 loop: CASSLGGAGTQYF. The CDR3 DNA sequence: TGTGCCAGCAGCTTAGGGGGTGCGGGGACCCAGTACTTC.